Below, 11 T cell receptor beta chains from the same sample are listed, as sequenced in a study of blood T cell repertoires in COVID-19. Libraries were prepared by immunoSEQ multiplex PCR; TCRdb keeps only in-frame clonotypes and omits some of them. The data show 200,000 to 250,000 clones, about nine tenths seen once. Sample: PBMCs or T cells enriched from blood (not recorded which). The origin of the receptors is a woman in her 30s who had recovered from COVID-19.

The chain uses TRBV18 and TRBJ2-3; 10 nucleotides match TRBD2. Losses at the gene ends were 3 bases for V and 0 bases for J; bases not matched to a gene: 15. This CDR3 spans 20 amino acids. Germline loops: CDR1 KGHSH, CDR2 LQKENI. The CDR3 loop is CASSPFSGGISTSSTDTQYF. CDR3 nucleotides: TGTGCCAGCTCACCTTTTAGCGGGGGGATTTCGACATCTAGCACAGATACGCAGTATTTT. The whole variable domain, remainder taken from reference TRBV18 and TRBJ2-3, is NAGVMQNPRHLVRRRGQEARLRCSPMKGHSHVYWYRQLPEEGLKFMVYLQKENIIDESGMPKERFSAEFPKEGPSILRIQQVVRGDSAAYFCASSPFSGGISTSSTDTQYFGPGTRLTVL.

Relative to its sample, this clone is medium-sized. The rearrangement links TRBV12-3 or TRBV12-4 to TRBJ2-5; a possible D gene is TRBD2 (6 bases). The CDR3 runs to 10 residues. V shed 8 bases and J shed 7 bases, with 8 bases lying between them. The CDR3 region has the DNA TGTGCCAGCTCCGGGAGGACCCAGTACTTC. It specifies CASSGRTQYF.

CDR3 residues: CASSLLFSSPVGTKNTEAFF. CDR3 sequence (DNA): TGCGCCAGCAGCCTTCTTTTTAGCTCCCCTGTCGGGACAAAAAACACTGAAGCTTTCTTT. The rearrangement joins TRBV5-1 to TRBJ1-1; tentatively, D is TRBD1 (6 bases). The germline gives CDR1 SGHRS, CDR2 YFSETQ. The CDR3 consists of 20 residues. The germline V and J ends were trimmed by 4 bases and 2 bases, with 30 bases remaining between them. Full variable domain (rest looked up from reference TRBV5-1 and TRBJ1-1): KAGVTQTPRYLIKTRGQQVTLSCSPISGHRSVSWYQQTPGQGLQFLFEYFSETQRNKGNFPGRFSGRQFSNSRSEMNVSTLELGDSALYLCASSLLFSSPVGTKNTEAFFGQGTRLTVV.

The chain combines TRBV21-1 with TRBJ2-3; no DNA check was done on the table's D call, TRBD1. TRBV21-1 is a pseudogene segment. The CDR3 spans 17 residues. CDR3 sequence (DNA): TGTGCCAGCAGCAAAGCGCGGACAGGGGCAGGATCAGATACGCAGTATTTT. Protein: CASSKARTGAGSDTQYF.

This sequence joins TRBV12-5 and TRBJ2-1; TRBD2 matches 8 bases. The ends lost 7 bases at V and 12 bases at J; junction bases unmatched: 11. The CDR3 length is 13 residues. The germline V gene encodes CDR1 LGHNT and CDR2 FRNRAP. CDR3 protein: CASVGPGRGGQFF. The CDR3 coding sequence is TGTGCTAGTGTAGGGCCCGGTCGGGGGGGGCAGTTCTTC.

This chain uses TRBV11-2 with TRBJ1-1, with TRBD1 as a possible D gene (6 bases). The length of the CDR3 is 14 residues. Trimming removed 2 bases at V and 11 bases at J, with 18 bases between. Germline V CDR1 and CDR2: SGHAT, FQNNGV. CDR3 in DNA: TGTGCCAGCAGCTTAAACAGGGAAAGGGGTGAGGCTTTCTTT. Amino acids: CASSLNRERGEAFF.

V is TRBV7-9 and J is TRBJ1-1; unclear D gene. V was clipped by 2 bases and J by 2 bases, with 12 bases between them. Germline CDR1 is SEHNR and CDR2 is FQNEAQ (reference sequence). The CDR3 extends over 15 amino acids. The CDR3 reads CASSLLRESNTEAFF. CDR3 sequence (DNA): TGTGCCAGCAGCTTACTTCGGGAAAGTAACACTGAAGCTTTCTTT.

This rearrangement joins TRBV5-5 to TRBJ2-2; the D is unclear. CDR1 SGHKS and CDR2 YYEKEE come from the germline V gene (reference sequence). V dropped 0 bases and J dropped 0 bases, with 9 bases sitting between them. The CDR3 extends over 16 amino acids. The CDR3 DNA reads as TGTGCCAGCAGCTTGGAAACAATGGCGAACACCGGGGAGCTGTTTTTT. This encodes CASSLETMANTGELFF.

The chain recombines TRBV13 with TRBJ1-2, with D perhaps TRBD1 (5 bases). V was cut by 5 bases and J by 5 bases, with 15 bases left in between. CDR1 and CDR2 from the germline V gene are PRHDT and FYEKMQ (reference sequence). The CDR3 has 14 residues. In DNA form, the CDR3 reads TGTGCCAGCAGCGGAGCCGCGACAGAATATGGCTACACCTTC. It translates to CASSGAATEYGYTF.

The rearrangement uses TRBV12-3 or TRBV12-4 and TRBJ1-2; D uncertain. V lost 3 bases to trimming and J lost 1 base, with 6 bases between them. The CDR3 extends over 13 amino acids. The CDR3 here is CASSFYNNYGYTF. The CDR3 nucleotides read TGTGCCAGCAGTTTTTACAATAACTATGGCTACACCTTC.

The chain has TRBV5-4 and TRBJ2-3; 10 bases are shared with TRBD1. CDR3 length equals 15 residues. J lost 3 bases, V lost 5 bases, and 6 bases had no gene match. Germline V CDR1 and CDR2: SGHNT, YYREEE (reference sequence). The CDR3 nucleotides read TGTGCCAGCAGTCGGACAGGGGGGCGTACAGATACGCAGTATTTT. This sequence encodes CASSRTGGRTDTQYF. The full variable domain, its missing parts supplied by reference TRBV5-4 and TRBJ2-3, is ETGVTQSPTHLIKTRGQQVTLRCSSQSGHNTVSWYQQALGQGPQFIFQYYREEENGRGNFPPRFSGLQFPNYSSELNVNALELDDSALYLCASSRTGGRTDTQYFGPGTRLTVL.